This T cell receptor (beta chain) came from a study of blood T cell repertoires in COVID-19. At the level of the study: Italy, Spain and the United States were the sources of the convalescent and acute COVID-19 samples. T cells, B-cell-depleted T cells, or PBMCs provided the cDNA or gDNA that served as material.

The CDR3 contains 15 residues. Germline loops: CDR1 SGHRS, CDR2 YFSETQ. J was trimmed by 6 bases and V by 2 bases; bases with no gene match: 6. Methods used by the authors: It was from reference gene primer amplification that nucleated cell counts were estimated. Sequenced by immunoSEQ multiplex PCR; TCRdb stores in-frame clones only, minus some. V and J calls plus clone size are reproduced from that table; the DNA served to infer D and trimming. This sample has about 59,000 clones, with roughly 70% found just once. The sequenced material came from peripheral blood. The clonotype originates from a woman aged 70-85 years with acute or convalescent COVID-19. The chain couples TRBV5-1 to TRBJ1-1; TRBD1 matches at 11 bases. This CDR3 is CASSFSPGQGAEAFF. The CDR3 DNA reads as TGCGCCAGCAGCTTCTCTCCGGGACAGGGGGCTGAAGCTTTCTTT.